This TCR beta chain was obtained from a study of regulatory T cells in long-lasting Graves disease. Study-level results: Those with persistent Graves' had less TCR diversity than newly diagnosed patients.

The time point is: newly diagnosed GD, antithyroid drugs for less than 3 months. Extracted PBMC RNA gave rise to the TCR library. Both iRepertoire HTBI primers and Arm-PCR of CDR3 regions were used to build the TCR beta libraries. Via MiXCR, TCRdb re-called the multiplex PCR reads, giving one row per CDR3 protein. The profile shows about 440,000 distinct CDR3 sequences, more than 13% of them singletons. This clonotype was counted ten times or more. The antigen remains unidentified. This same sample was also taken into another study, of T cells in Graves' hyperthyroidism and ophthalmopathy.

This TCR came from a woman between 25 and 40 years old with Graves disease. The source material was peripheral blood mononuclear cells (PBMCs), sampled at new diagnosis, from a patient treated with antithyroid drugs.

CDR3 nucleotides: TGTGCCAGCAGCTTAGGCCCCCGACCTGCCCCCTACGAGCAGTACTTC. Translating it yields CASSLGPRPAPYEQYF. The genes are TRBV7-2 and TRBJ2-7; the D is unclear. This CDR3 is 16 amino acids long. Germline values: CDR1 SGHTA, CDR2 FQGNSA. V lost 1 base and J lost 2, with 15 bases in between.